The 15 T cell receptor beta chains in this list originate from one sample, sequenced in a study of long-term antiretroviral therapy in people with HIV (dated by TCRdb to 2021 to 2024). The immunoSEQ hsTCRB v3.0 assay was used at survey level resolution to sequence the TRB variable region. TCRdb carries this immuneACCESS record with in-frame sequences only. Its versions omit some clonotypes, under half of them owing to an unresolved V gene in the studies checked, with the rest unexplained. This sample gives 20,000 to 30,000 clones in total; about 79% of them show up just once. About 5.8% of the sample is in the top ten clones. Here the sequenced sample was unsorted PBMCs, taken 0.7 years before starting antiretroviral therapy. These receptors all come from a man aged 25-40 years with HIV.

The chain uses TRBV9 and TRBJ2-5; the D gene could be TRBD1 or TRBD2 (5 bases each). V lost 0 bases, J lost 4 bases, and 13 bases lay in between. Germline V gene sequence: CDR1 SGDLS, CDR2 YYNGEE. The CDR3 has 15 amino acids. DNA for the CDR3: TGTGCCAGCAGCGTAGGATCAGGGAGTGGAGAGACCCAGTACTTC. The encoded protein is CASSVGSGSGETQYF.

The table lists this clone with a few counts. The rearrangement joins TRBV7-3 to TRBJ2-1; 13 bases align to TRBD2. J lost 7 bases, V lost 5 bases, and 8 bases had no gene match. The CDR3 has 16 amino acids. Germline CDR1 and CDR2: SGHTA and FQGTGA. The chain's CDR3 is CASSRLAGGVGNEQFF. The DNA of the CDR3 is TGTGCCAGCAGCAGACTAGCGGGGGGAGTCGGAAATGAGCAGTTCTTC.

This chain joins TRBV5-1 and TRBJ1-6, with D possibly TRBD1 on 5 matching bases. Germline lookup yields CDR1 SGHRS and CDR2 YFSETQ. This CDR3 has 17 amino acids. V gave up 0 bases and J gave up 5 bases, with 15 bases separating them. This CDR3 is CASSLAGERKNNSPLHF. CDR3 bases: TGCGCCAGCAGCTTGGCGGGGGAACGGAAAAATAATTCACCCCTCCACTTT. The full variable domain, in which reference TRBV5-1 and TRBJ1-6 provide the parts outside the CDR3, is KAGVTQTPRYLIKTRGQQVTLSCSPISGHRSVSWYQQTPGQGLQFLFEYFSETQRNKGNFPGRFSGRQFSNSRSEMNVSTLELGDSALYLCASSLAGERKNNSPLHFGNGTRLTVT.

This rearrangement joins TRBV7-9 to TRBJ2-7; a weak D match, TRBD1 (6 bases). The CDR3 spans 13 residues. CDR1 SEHNR and CDR2 FQNEAQ come from the germline V gene (reference sequence). V lost 5 bases, J lost 4 bases, and 12 bases lay in between. The CDR3 reads CASSLQGGYEQYF. CDR3 bases: TGTGCCAGCAGCCTACAGGGTGGATACGAGCAGTACTTC.

The J gene is TRBJ1-5, the V gene TRBV19, with no clear D. Deletions cut 4 bases from V and 7 bases from J, with 11 bases between. Per germline, CDR1 LNHDA and CDR2 SQIVND (reference sequence). The CDR3 is 13 residues long. The CDR3 reads CASSNGVGQPQHF. CDR3 nucleotides: TGTGCCAGTAGTAACGGGGTAGGGCAGCCCCAGCATTTT.

V gene TRBV10-2 combines with J gene TRBJ2-7; D uncertain. Germline V gene sequence: CDR1 WSHSY, CDR2 SAAADI. CDR3 length: 12 residues. Trimming removed 6 bases at V and 2 bases at J, with 8 bases between. In DNA, the CDR3 is TGCGCCAGCAGGGCAGGAGCCTACGAGCAGTACTTC. Encoded protein: CASRAGAYEQYF.

The chain uses TRBV9 and TRBJ1-3; D is uncertain. Trimming pared 0 bases from V and 1 base from J, leaving 17 bases between. CDR3 length equals 18 residues. CDR1 SGDLS and CDR2 YYNGEE come from the germline V gene. The CDR3 DNA follows: TGTGCCAGCAGCGTAGAGGTAAATCCCTACTCTTCTGGAAACACCATATATTTT. It yields the protein CASSVEVNPYSSGNTIYF.

CDR3 sequence reads: CASSPPRGPNNEQFF. For the CDR3, the DNA is TGTGCCAGCAGTCCACCCCGGGGCCCCAACAATGAGCAGTTCTTC. This sequence joins TRBV27 and TRBJ2-1; D is possibly TRBD1 or TRBD2 (5 bases each). The CDR3 is made up of 15 amino acids. V lost 5 bases and J lost 5, with 16 bases in between. Germline V gene sequence: CDR1 MNHEY, CDR2 SMNVEV (reference sequence).

J is TRBJ2-3 and V is TRBV9; TRBD2 agrees at 8 bases. This CDR3 contains 15 residues. The junction had 8 bases not matched to a gene; V was cut back by 3 bases and J by 5 bases. CDR1 is SGDLS and CDR2 is YYNGEE in the germline V gene. The DNA of the CDR3 is TGTGCCAGCAGCGGTAACGGGAGGGCAGGAGATACGCAGTATTTT. Translating gives CASSGNGRAGDTQYF.

This clone was seen a single time. The rearrangement links TRBV27 to TRBJ2-3; the match to TRBD2 covers 9 bases. The CDR3 loop spans 17 amino acids. Trimming at V came to 5 bases and at J to 2 bases, leaving 11 bases not matched to a gene. Germline-derived CDR1 and CDR2 are MNHEY and SMNVEV (reference sequence). The CDR3 reads CASSPLAGVGFTDTQYF. CDR3 coding DNA: TGTGCCAGCAGTCCCTTAGCGGGAGTGGGGTTCACAGATACGCAGTATTTT.

The count of this clone is one. The rearrangement links TRBV11-2 to TRBJ1-1; 7 bases agree with TRBD1. This CDR3 has 15 residues. Trimming cost V 5 bases and J 4 bases; bases outside gene matches: 10. The V gene's germline CDR1 is SGHAT and CDR2 FQNNGV. The DNA of the CDR3 is TGTGCCAGCAGCCCCGGGCAGGGGGGGGTCACTGAAGCTTTCTTT. This translates into CASSPGQGGVTEAFF.

The chain has TRBV28 and TRBJ1-5; a weak D match, TRBD1 (6 bases). Germline V CDR1 and CDR2: MDHEN, SYDVKM. CDR3 length: 18 residues. With 2 bases removed from V and 2 bases from J, the gap between germline ends came to 19 bases. CDR3 sequence reads: CASSLVQGVVYGNQPQHF. In nucleotides, the CDR3 is TGTGCCAGCAGTTTAGTACAGGGTGTGGTTTATGGCAATCAGCCCCAGCATTTT.

This clone is a singleton in its sample. The gene calls are TRBV9 and TRBJ2-2; TRBD1 agrees at 8 bases. The CDR3 has 14 residues. The V gene end was trimmed by 4 bases and the J gene end by 7 bases; junction bases not matched to a gene: 6. Germline V gene lookup returns CDR1 SGDLS and CDR2 YYNGEE. DNA of the CDR3: TGTGCCAGCAGCCAGCAGGGGGCAGGCGGGGAGCTGTTTTTT. Encoded protein: CASSQQGAGGELFF.

This sequence joins TRBV6-6 and TRBJ1-2; D perhaps matches TRBD1 (6 bases). Germline assignment: CDR1 MNHNY and CDR2 SVGAGI (reference sequence). V gave up 4 bases and J gave up 4 bases, with 16 bases separating them. The CDR3 loop spans 15 amino acids. The CDR3: CASSFYRESGYGYTF. In DNA form, the CDR3 reads TGTGCCAGCAGTTTCTACAGGGAGTCCGGCTATGGCTACACCTTC.

In its sample, this clone was seen a few times. The gene calls are TRBV6-5 and TRBJ2-4; D not resolved. Trimming pared 6 bases from V and 7 bases from J, leaving 16 bases between. The germline V gene has CDR1 MNHEY and CDR2 SVGAGI. The length of the CDR3 is 14 residues. The CDR3 DNA follows: TGTGCCAGCAGCCGTCCACGGGTGGGGAACATTCAGTACTTC. Translated, it gives CASSRPRVGNIQYF.